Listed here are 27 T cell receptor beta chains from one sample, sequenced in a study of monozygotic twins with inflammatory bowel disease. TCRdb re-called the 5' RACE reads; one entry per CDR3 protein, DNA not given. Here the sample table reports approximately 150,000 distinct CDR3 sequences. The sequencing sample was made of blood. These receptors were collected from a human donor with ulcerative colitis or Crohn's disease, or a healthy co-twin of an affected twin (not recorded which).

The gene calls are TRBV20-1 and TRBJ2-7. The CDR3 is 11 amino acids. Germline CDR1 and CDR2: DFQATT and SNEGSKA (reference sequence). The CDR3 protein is CSAHTPDEQYF.

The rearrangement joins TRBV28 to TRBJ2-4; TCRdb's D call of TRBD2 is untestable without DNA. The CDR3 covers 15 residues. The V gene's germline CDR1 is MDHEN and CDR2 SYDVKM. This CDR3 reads CASEERRGGMDIQYF.

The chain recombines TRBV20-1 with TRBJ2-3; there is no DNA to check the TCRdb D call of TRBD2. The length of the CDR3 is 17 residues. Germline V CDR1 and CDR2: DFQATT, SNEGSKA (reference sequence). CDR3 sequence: CSARGLAVSFSTDTQYF.

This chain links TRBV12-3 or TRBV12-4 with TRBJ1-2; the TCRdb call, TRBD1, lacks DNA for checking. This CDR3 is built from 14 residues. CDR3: CASSPRPGNYGYTF.

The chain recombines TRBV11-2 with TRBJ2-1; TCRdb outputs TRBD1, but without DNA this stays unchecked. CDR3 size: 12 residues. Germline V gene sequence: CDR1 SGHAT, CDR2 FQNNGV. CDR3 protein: CASSWDRAEQFF.

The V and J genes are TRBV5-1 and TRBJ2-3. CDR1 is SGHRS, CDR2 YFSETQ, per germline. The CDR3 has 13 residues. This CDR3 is CASGEASTDTQYF.

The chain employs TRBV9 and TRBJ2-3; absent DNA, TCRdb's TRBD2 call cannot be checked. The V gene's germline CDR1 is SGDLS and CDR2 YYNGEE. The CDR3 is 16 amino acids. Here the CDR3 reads CASSVGLATRSDTQYF.

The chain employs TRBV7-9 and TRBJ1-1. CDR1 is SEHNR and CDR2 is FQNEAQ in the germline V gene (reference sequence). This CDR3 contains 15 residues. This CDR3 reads CASSLVARLNTEAFF. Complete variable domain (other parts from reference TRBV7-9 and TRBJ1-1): DTGVSQNPRHKITKRGQNVTFRCDPISEHNRLYWYRQTLGQGPEFLTYFQNEAQLEKSRLLSDRFSAERPKGSFSTLEIQRTEQGDSAMYLCASSLVARLNTEAFFGQGTRLTVV.

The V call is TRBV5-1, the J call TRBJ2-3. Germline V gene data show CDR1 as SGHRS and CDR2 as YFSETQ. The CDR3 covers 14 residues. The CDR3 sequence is CASSPEFPTDTQYF.

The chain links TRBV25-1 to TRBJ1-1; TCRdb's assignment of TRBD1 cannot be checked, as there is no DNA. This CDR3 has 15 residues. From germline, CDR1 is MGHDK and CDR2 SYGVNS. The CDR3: CASSPRGGGYTEAFF.

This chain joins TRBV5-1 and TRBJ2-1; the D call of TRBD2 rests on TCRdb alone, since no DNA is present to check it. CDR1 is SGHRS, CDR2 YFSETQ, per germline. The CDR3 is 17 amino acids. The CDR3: CASSPPELAGGGNEQFF.

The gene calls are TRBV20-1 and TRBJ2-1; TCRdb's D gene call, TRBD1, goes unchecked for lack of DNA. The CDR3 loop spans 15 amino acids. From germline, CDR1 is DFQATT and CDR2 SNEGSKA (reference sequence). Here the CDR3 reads CSASGRPTKVGEQFF.

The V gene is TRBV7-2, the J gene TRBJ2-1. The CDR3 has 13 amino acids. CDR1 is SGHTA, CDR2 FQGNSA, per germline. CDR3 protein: CASSLRTLGEQFF.

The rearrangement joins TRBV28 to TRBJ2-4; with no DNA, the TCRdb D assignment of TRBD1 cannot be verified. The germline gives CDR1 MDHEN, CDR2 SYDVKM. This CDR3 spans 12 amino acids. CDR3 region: CASGERRTGRTF. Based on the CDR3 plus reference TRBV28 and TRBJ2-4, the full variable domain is DVKVTQSSRYLVKRTGEKVFLECVQDMDHENMFWYRQDPGLGLRLIYFSYDVKMKEKGDIPEGYSVSREKKERFSLILESASTNQTSMYLCASGERRTGRTFGAGTRLSVL.

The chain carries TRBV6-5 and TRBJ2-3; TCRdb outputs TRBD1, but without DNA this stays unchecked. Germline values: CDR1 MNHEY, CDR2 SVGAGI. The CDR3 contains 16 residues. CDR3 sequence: CASSYPPRLDTDTQYF.

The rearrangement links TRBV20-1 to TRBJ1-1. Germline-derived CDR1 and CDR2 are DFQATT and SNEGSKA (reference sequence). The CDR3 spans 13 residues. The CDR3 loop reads CSASGRPNTEAFF.

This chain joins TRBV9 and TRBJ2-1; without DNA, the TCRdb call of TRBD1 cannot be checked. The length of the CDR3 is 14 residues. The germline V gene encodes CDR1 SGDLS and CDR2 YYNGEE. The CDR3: CASSVVGQYGEQFF.

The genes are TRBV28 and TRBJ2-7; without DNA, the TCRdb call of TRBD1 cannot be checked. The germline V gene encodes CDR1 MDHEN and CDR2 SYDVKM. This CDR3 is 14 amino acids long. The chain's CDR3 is CASSFSRGGYEQYF.

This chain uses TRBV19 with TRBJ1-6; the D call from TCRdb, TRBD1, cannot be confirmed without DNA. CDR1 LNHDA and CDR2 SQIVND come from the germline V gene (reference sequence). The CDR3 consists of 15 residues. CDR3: CASSISGVGRSPLHF.

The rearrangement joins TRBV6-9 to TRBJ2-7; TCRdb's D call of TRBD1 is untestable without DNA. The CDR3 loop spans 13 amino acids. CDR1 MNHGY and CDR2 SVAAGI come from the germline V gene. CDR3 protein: CASSLNRASEQYF.

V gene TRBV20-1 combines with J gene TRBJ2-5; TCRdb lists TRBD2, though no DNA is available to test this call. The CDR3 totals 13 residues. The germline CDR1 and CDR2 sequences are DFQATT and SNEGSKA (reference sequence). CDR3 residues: CSARVGGLETQYF.

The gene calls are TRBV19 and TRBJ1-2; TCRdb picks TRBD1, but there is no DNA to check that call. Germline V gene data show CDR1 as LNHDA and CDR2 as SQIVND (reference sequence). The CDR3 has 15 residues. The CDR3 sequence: CASSIAGGSAYGYTF.

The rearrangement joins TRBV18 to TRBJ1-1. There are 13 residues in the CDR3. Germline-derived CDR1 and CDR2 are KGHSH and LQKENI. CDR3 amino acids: CASSPSTNTEAFF.

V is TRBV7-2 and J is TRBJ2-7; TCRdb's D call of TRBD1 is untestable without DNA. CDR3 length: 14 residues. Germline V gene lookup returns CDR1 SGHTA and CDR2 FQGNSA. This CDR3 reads CASSVSSREYEQYF.

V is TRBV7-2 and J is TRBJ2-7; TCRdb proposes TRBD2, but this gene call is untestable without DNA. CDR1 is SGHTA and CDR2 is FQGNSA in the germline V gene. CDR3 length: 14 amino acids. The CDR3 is CASSSGLLSYEQYF.

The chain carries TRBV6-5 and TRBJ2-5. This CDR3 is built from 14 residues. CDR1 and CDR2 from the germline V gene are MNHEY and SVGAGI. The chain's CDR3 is CASSYSRGLRTQYF.

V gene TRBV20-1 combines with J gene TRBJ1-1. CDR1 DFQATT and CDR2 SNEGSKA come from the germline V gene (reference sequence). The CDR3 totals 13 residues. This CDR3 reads CSAPGSVDTEAFF.